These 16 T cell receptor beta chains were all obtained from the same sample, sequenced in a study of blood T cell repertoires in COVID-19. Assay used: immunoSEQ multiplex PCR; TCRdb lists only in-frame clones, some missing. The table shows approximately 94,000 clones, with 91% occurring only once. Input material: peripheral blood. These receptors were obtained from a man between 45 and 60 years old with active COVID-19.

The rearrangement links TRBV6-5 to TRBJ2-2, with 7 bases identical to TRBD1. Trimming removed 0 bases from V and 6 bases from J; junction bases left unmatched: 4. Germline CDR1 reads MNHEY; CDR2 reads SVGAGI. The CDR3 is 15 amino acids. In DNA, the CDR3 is TGTGCCAGCAGTTACTCTGAGGGGGCGGCCGGGGAGCTGTTTTTT. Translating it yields CASSYSEGAAGELFF.

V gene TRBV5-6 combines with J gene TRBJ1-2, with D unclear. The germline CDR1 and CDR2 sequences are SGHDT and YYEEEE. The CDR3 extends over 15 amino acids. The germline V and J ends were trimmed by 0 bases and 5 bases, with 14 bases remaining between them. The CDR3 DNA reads TGTGCCAGCAGCTTGGGGGGTCAGGAGGTATATGGCTACACCTTC. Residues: CASSLGGQEVYGYTF.

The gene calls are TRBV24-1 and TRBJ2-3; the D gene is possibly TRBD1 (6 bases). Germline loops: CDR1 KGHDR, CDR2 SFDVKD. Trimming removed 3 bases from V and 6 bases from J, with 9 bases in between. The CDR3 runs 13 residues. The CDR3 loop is CATSDTGFDTQYF. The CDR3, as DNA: TGTGCCACCAGTGATACAGGGTTCGATACGCAGTATTTT.

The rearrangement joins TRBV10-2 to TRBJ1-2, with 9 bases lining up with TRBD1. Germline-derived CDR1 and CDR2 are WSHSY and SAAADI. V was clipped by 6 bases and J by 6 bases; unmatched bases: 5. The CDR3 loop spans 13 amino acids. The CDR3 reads CASRRDRADGYTF. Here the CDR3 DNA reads TGCGCCAGCAGGAGGGACAGGGCGGATGGCTACACCTTC.

The CDR3: CASSTSGSKDEQYV. The CDR3 DNA is TGTGCCAGCAGCACTAGCGGGAGTAAGGACGAGCAGTACGTC. V is TRBV6-5 and J is TRBJ2-7, with 11 bases identical to TRBD2. Germline assignment: CDR1 MNHEY and CDR2 SVGAGI. The CDR3 contains 14 residues. The J segment lost 5 bases and the V segment lost 6 bases, leaving 6 bases of the junction unmatched.

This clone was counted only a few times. The CDR3 DNA reads TGTGCCAGCAGTGGGGGACTAGCGGGGTTATACAATGAGCAGTTCTTC. It yields the protein CASSGGLAGLYNEQFF. The rearrangement joins TRBV6-2 or TRBV6-3 to TRBJ2-1; TRBD2 matches 13 bases. V was clipped by 5 bases and J by 4 bases; unmatched bases: 5. The CDR3 totals 16 residues. Germline V gives CDR1 MNHEY, CDR2 SVGEGT.

CDR3 loop: CSASGLTTVEQFF. The CDR3 nucleotides are TGCAGTGCTAGTGGACTGACCACGGTTGAGCAGTTCTTC. The V call is TRBV20-1, the J call TRBJ2-1; the D gene is possibly TRBD2 (5 bases). Germline-derived CDR1 and CDR2 are DFQATT and SNEGSKA (reference sequence). The ends were cut back, 3 bases at V and 9 bases at J, with 15 bases in the middle. This CDR3 is built from 13 residues.

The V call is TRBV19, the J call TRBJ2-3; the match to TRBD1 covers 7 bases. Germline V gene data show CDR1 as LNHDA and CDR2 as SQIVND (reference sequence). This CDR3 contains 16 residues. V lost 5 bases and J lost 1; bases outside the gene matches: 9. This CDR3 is CASSDKQGTGTDTQYF. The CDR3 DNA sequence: TGTGCCAGTAGTGATAAACAGGGGACGGGCACAGATACGCAGTATTTT.

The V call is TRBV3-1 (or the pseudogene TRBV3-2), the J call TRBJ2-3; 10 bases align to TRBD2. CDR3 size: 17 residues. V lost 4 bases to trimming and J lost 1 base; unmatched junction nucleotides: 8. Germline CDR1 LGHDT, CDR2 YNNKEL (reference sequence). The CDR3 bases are TGTGCCAGCAGCCGTCTAGCGGGAGTTGAGGGCACAGATACGCAGTATTTT. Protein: CASSRLAGVEGTDTQYF.

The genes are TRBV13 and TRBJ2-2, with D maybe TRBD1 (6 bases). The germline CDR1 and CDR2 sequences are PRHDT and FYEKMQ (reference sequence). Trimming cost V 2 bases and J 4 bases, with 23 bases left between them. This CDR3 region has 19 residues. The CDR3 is CASSLRTDIFLGITGELFF. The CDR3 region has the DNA TGTGCCAGCAGCTTAAGGACAGACATCTTTTTGGGAATCACCGGGGAGCTGTTTTTT.

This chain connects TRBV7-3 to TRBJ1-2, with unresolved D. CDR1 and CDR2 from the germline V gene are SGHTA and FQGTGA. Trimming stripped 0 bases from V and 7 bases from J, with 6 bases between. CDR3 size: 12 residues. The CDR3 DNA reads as TGTGCCAGCAGCTTAACGAACACTGGCTACACCTTC. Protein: CASSLTNTGYTF. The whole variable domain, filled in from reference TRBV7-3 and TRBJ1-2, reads GAGVSQTPSNKVTEKGKYVELRCDPISGHTALYWYRQSLGQGPEFLIYFQGTGAADDSGLPNDRFFAVRPEGSVSTLKIQRTERGDSAVYLCASSLTNTGYTFGSGTRLTVV.

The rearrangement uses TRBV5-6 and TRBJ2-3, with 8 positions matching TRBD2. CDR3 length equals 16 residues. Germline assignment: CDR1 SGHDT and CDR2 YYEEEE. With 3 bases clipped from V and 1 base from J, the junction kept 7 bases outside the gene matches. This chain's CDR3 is CASSSLTLAGTDTQYF. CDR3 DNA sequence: TGTGCCAGCAGCTCCTTGACACTAGCGGGCACAGATACGCAGTATTTT.

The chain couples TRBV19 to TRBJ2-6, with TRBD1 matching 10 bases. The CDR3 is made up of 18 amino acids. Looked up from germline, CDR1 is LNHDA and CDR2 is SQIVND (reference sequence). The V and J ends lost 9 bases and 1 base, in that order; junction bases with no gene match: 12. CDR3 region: CASRGTGVTVSGANVLTF. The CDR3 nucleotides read TGTGCCAGCCGGGGGACAGGGGTCACTGTGTCTGGGGCCAACGTCCTGACTTTC.

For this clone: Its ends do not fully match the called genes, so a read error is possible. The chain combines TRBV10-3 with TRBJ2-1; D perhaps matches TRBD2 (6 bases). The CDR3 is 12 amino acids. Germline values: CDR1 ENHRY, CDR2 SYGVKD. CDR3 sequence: CAISDSPGLRVF. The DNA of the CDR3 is TGTGCCATCAGTGATAGTCCGGGACTCCGGGTCTTC.

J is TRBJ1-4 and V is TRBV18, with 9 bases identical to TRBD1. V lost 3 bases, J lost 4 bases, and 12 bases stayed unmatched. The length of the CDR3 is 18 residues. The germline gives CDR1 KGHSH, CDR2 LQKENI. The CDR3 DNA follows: TGTGCCAGCTCACCTACATTACAGGGGGCGCTGAATAATGAAAAACTGTTTTTT. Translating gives CASSPTLQGALNNEKLFF.

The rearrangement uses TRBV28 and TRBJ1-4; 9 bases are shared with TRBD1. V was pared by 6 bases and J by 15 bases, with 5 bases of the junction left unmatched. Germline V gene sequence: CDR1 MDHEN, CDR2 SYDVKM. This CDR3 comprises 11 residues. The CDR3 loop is CASRTGGGMFF. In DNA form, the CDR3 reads TGTGCCAGCAGGACAGGGGGAGGAATGTTTTTT.